This T cell receptor beta chain stems from a study of Graves' ophthalmopathy and Graves' hyperthyroidism. Other autoimmune diseases, uncontrolled infections, pregnancy or lactation excluded patients from enrollment. This CDR3 has 16 residues. Germline CDR1 reads MNHEY; CDR2 reads SVGEGT. The trim removed 5 bases at V and 4 bases at J, leaving 4 bases unmatched. CDR3 regions of TCR beta were amplified from RNA transcripts. First-round RT-PCR employed HTBI primers, with a second-round multiplex PCR after it. TCRdb independently ran MiXCR on the multiplex PCR reads; one entry per CDR3 protein. This sample has some 390,000 distinct CDR3 sequences, with around 20% found just once.

V is TRBV6-2 or TRBV6-3 and J is TRBJ2-2, with 13 bases aligning to TRBD2. The receptor comes from a woman aged 18-29 years with Graves' ophthalmopathy. The source material was peripheral blood. The CDR3 spells CASSLTSGRATGELFF. CDR3 nucleotide sequence: TGTGCCAGCAGTCTTACTAGCGGGAGGGCCACCGGGGAGCTGTTTTTT.